The clone carrying this TCR beta chain turned up a few times. The sample originates from a study of blood T cell repertoires in COVID-19. Study information: The United States, Italy and Spain provided the acute and convalescent COVID-19 samples. Nucleic acid was either cDNA or gDNA, and it came from T cells, B-cell-depleted T cells, or PBMCs.

Profiling relied on immunoSEQ multiplex PCR, and the TCRdb table lists in-frame clones only, not all of them. This table holds approximately 89,000 clones, 75% to 85% found once. Germline CDR1 is SEHNR and CDR2 is FQNEAQ (reference sequence). The V end was cut by 5 bases, the J end by 2 bases, with 17 bases between. The CDR3 has 16 residues. The rearrangement links TRBV7-9 to TRBJ2-3; D might be TRBD2 (5 bases). The source material was peripheral blood. The origin of this receptor is a woman older than 75 with acute or convalescent COVID-19. CDR3 protein: CASSLNKGASTDTQYF. Here the CDR3 DNA reads TGTGCCAGCAGCCTTAATAAGGGAGCTTCCACAGATACGCAGTATTTT.